This TCR beta chain appears in the sequencing data of a study of Ad26.COV2.S vaccination and SARS-CoV-2 variants. Study in general: Enrollment placed the donor in the COV1001 Ad26.COV2.S trial arm. The study, taken as a whole, reports: Vaccine recipients had higher spike-specific TCR breadth than placebo recipients. Total T cell responses were possibly underestimated by TCR breadth and depth analyses.

To note about this clone: Its specificity is not known.

Sample treatment: some 20 received Ad26.COV2.S at low or high dose, single or two shots; roughly five received placebo; per-sample allocation not given. Sample collection was performed on day 63 after the first vaccine or placebo injection. Based in Boston, the donor was an adult of 18-55 years. Sequenced by immunoSEQ multiplex PCR; TCRdb stores in-frame clones only, minus some. The sample has some 350,000 clones; 85% to 90% are singletons. Germline CDR1 and CDR2: SGHDT and YYEEEE. The CDR3 is made up of 12 amino acids. Trimming removed 1 base from V and 7 bases from J, with 8 bases in between. The rearrangement uses TRBV5-6 and TRBJ1-2, with D possibly being TRBD1 (6 bases). Sample: peripheral blood, taken in a trial of Ad26.COV2.S vaccine versus placebo. The clonotype comes from a person between 18 and 65 years old who received the Ad26.COV2.S COVID-19 vaccine or a placebo. The CDR3 is CASSLTGSGYTF. The CDR3, as DNA: TGTGCCAGCAGCTTGACAGGGTCTGGCTACACCTTC.